What follows describes a single T cell receptor (beta chain). Its antigen is not known. This entry comes from a study of beta chain features in type 1 diabetes. Per germline, CDR1 ENHRY and CDR2 SYGVKD. Trimming removed 3 bases from V and 2 bases from J; junction bases left unmatched: 9. The CDR3 extends over 16 amino acids. Study findings and constraints: All four CD4+ subsets of Type 1 diabetes patients contained TCRB CDR3s that were moderately but significantly shorter.

Reverse transcribing all isolated RNA meant expressed TCRB transcripts were sequenced. Clones were sequenced by immunoSEQ multiplex PCR, and TCRdb holds only the in-frame ones, with some missing. The data show about 170,000 clones, with about 7.8% seen just once and about 0.9% held by the top ten. Sample: central memory CD4+ T cells from blood. The clonotype comes from a woman in her thirties or forties with type 1 diabetes. V gene TRBV10-3 combines with J gene TRBJ2-7; 8 bases map to TRBD2. CDR3: CAISDLAGRGTYEQYF. The CDR3 nucleotides are TGTGCCATCAGTGACCTAGCGGGTAGGGGCACCTACGAGCAGTACTTC.